This TCR beta chain came from a study of regulatory T cells in long-lasting Graves disease. Time point: newly diagnosed GD, antithyroid drugs for less than 3 months. PBMCs were the source of the RNA used for TCR sequencing. This clonotype appeared a few times. The CDR3 runs 16 residues. V shed 0 bases and J shed 0 bases, with 9 bases lying between them. Germline lookup yields CDR1 LGHDT and CDR2 YNNKEL (reference sequence). With iRepertoire HTBI primers and Arm-PCR of CDR3 regions, TCR beta libraries were built. A single record per CDR3 protein comes from TCRdb applying MiXCR to the multiplex PCR reads. The sample holds approximately 470,000 distinct CDR3 sequences, 15% to 20% seen once. These sequences were also reported in another study, on T cells in Graves' hyperthyroidism and ophthalmopathy.

Sample: peripheral blood mononuclear cells (PBMCs), taken at new diagnosis, from a patient treated with antithyroid drugs. The chain carries TRBV3-1 and TRBJ1-3; D ambiguous. This receptor was identified in a man between 35 and 55 years old with Graves disease. The CDR3, as DNA: TGTGCCAGCAGCCAAGAAAGAGGGCACTCTGGAAACACCATATATTTT. It translates to CASSQERGHSGNTIYF.